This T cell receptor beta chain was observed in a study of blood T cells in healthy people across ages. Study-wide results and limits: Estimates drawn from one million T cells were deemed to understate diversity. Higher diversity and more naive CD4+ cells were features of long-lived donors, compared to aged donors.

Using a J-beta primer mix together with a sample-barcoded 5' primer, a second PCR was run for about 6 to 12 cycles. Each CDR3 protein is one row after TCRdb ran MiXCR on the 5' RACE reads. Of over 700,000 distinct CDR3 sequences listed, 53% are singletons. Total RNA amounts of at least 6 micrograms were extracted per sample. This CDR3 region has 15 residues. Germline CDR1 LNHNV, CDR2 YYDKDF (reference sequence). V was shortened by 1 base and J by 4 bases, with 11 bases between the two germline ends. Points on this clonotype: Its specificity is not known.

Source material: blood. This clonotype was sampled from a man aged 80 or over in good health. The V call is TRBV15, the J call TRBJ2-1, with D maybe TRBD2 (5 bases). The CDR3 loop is CATSRVPAAYNEQFF. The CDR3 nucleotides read TGTGCCACCAGCAGAGTGCCAGCGGCGTACAATGAGCAGTTCTTC.